This T cell receptor beta chain stems from a study of shared clonotypes between healthy human individuals. The table lists this clone with a few counts. Its antigen is currently unknown. Other DNA variants within this sample encode the same CDR3. Terminally differentiated effector memory CD45RA+ cells were left out of the naive CD8 fraction, which was CD45RO-negative and positively selected for CCR7. Sequencing was at deep level. In the original analysis: ImmunoSEQ only sent back junction sequences with no quality scores, so filtering was done differently. Assay used: immunoSEQ multiplex PCR; TCRdb lists only in-frame clones, some missing. Clone size and the V and J calls come from that table; the DNA yielded D and trimming. The table includes about 2,200,000 clones, more than 85% detected once. This CDR3 region has 12 residues. Germline CDR1 and CDR2: SQVTM and ANQGSEA. Deletions cut 4 bases from V and 2 bases from J, with 8 bases between.

The study's findings and limits: Naive CD4 clonotype sharing across several donors was about 5%.

The TCR comes from a man younger than 30 in good health. Some clones in this sample may be carry-over from other donors' samples. Sequenced: naive CD8+ T cells from PBMCs. This rearrangement joins TRBV29-1 to TRBJ1-1, with D unresolved. The CDR3 region has the DNA TGCAGCGTTGTGGGGTCTAACACTGAAGCTTTCTTT. Its translation is CSVVGSNTEAFF.